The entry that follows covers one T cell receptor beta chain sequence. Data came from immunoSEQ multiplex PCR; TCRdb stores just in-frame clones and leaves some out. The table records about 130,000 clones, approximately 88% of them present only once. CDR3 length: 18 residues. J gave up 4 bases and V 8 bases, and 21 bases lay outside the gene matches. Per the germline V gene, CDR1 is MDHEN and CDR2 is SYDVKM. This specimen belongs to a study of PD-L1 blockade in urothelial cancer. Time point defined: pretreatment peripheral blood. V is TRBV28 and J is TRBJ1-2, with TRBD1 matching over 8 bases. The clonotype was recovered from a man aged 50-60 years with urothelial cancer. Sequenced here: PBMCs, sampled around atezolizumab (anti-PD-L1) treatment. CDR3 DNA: TGTGCCAGCTTTACTCCTAGGTTTCAGGGGGCTACCTCCTATGGCTACACCTTC. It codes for CASFTPRFQGATSYGYTF.